This TCR beta chain appears in the sequencing data of a study of T-cell reconstitution after alpha-beta-depleted transplantation in children. The CDR3 length is 15 residues. The germline V gene encodes CDR1 KGHSH and CDR2 LQKENI. Deletions cut 3 bases from V and 3 bases from J, with 15 bases between. This sample's TCRbeta library carried unique molecular identifier barcodes. TCRdb itself ran the PCR reads through MiXCR, one entry per CDR3 protein. The repertoire includes about 600,000 distinct CDR3 sequences, 20% to 25% of them detected once, and 14% sits in the top ten. Study-wide points: Reportedly, only several hundred clones from non-depleted graft cells drove alpha-beta T-cell counts at about two months. When one year had passed after transplant, most T-cell counts and diversity came from newly produced T cells. TCRbeta diversity was high at day 60 in some patients (a result of surviving recipient T cells and thymic progenitors).

As to this clonotype: The target antigen is unknown.

The sample here was PBMCs, mostly from graft donor cells, taken 360 days after TCRalphabeta/CD19-depleted stem cell transplant. This sequence joins TRBV18 and TRBJ2-7, with D possibly being TRBD2 (5 bases). The TCR sequence derives from a boy younger than two who had a stem cell transplant for acute myeloid leukemia, so the T cells may come from the graft donor. The CDR3 spells CASSPGYRDDYEQYF. The CDR3 DNA follows: TGTGCCAGCTCACCGGGCTATCGGGATGACTACGAGCAGTACTTC.